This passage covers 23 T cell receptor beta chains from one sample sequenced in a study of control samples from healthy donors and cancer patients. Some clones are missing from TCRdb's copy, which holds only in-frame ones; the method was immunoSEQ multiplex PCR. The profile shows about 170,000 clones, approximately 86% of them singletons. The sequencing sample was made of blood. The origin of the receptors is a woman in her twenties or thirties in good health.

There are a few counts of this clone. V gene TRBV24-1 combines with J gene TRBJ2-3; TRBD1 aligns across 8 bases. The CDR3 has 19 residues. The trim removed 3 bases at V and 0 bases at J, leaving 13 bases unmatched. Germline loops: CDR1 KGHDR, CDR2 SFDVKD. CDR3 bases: TGTGCCACCAGTGATCCCCGTCCCCGACAGGGGATAAGCACAGATACGCAGTATTTT. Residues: CATSDPRPRQGISTDTQYF.

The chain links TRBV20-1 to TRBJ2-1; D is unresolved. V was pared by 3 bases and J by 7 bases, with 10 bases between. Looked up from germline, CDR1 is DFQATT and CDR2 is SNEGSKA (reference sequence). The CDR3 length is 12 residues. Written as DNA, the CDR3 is TGCAGTGCTAGTAGGTCGCAGAATGAGCAGTTCTTC. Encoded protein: CSASRSQNEQFF.

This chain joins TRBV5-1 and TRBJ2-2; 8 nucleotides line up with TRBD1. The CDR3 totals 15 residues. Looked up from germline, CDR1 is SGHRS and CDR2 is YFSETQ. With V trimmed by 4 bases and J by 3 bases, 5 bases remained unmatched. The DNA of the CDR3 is TGCGCCAGCAGCCTGGGACAGGTGGACACCGGGGAGCTGTTTTTT. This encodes CASSLGQVDTGELFF.

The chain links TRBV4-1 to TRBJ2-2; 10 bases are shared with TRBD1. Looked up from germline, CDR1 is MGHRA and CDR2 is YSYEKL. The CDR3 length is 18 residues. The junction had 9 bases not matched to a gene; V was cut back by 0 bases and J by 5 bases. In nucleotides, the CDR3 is TGCGCCAGCAGCCAAGACAACCGGGACAGGGGAAGGACCGGGGAGCTGTTTTTT. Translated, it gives CASSQDNRDRGRTGELFF.

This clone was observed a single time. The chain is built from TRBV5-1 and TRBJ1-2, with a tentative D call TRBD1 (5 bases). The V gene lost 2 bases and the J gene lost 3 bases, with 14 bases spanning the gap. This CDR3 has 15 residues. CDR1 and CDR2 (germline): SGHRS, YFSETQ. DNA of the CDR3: TGCGCCAGCAGCTTCTCGTCAGGGTTTGACTATGGCTACACCTTC. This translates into CASSFSSGFDYGYTF.

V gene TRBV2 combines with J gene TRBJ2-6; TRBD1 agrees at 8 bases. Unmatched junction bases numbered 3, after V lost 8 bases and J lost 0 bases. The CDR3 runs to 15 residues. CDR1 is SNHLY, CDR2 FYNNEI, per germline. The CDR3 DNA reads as TGTGCCAGCCGGGACAGGCTCTCTGGGGCCAACGTCCTGACTTTC. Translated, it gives CASRDRLSGANVLTF.

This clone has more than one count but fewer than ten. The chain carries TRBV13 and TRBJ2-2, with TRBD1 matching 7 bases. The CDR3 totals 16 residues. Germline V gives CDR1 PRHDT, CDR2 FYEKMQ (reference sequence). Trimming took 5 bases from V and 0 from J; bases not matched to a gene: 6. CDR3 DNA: TGTGCCAGCAGCCTCTGGGGACAGACGAACACCGGGGAGCTGTTTTTT. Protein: CASSLWGQTNTGELFF. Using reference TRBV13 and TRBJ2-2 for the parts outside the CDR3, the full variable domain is AAGVIQSPRHLIKEKRETATLKCYPIPRHDTVYWYQQGPGQDPQFLISFYEKMQSDKGSIPDRFSAQQFSDYHSELNMSSLELGDSALYFCASSLWGQTNTGELFFGEGSRLTVL.

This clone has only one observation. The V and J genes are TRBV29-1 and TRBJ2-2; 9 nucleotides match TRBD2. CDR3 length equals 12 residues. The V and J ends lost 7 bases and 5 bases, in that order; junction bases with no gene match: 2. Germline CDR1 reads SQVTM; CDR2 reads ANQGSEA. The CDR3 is CSALAGTGELFF. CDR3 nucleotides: TGCAGCGCGCTAGCGGGAACCGGGGAGCTGTTTTTT.

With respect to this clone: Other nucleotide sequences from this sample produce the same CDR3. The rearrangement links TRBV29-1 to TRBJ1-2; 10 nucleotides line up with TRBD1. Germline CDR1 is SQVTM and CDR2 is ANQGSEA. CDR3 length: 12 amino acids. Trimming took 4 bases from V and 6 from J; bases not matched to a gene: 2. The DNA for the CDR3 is TGCAGCGTTGGGGGACAGGGGCATGGCTACACCTTC. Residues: CSVGGQGHGYTF.

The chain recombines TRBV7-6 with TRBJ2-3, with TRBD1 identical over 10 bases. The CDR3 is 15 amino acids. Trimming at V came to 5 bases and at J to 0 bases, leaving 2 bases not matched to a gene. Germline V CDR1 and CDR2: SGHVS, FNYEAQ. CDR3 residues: CASSDRGLSTDTQYF. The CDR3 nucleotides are TGTGCCAGCAGCGACAGGGGGCTTAGCACAGATACGCAGTATTTT.

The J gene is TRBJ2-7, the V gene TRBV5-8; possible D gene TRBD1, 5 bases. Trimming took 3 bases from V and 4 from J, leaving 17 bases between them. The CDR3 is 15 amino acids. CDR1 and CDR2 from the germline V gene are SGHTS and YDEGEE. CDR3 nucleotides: TGTGCCAGCAGCTCCCTCCCTACGACAGAGTACGAGCAGTACTTC. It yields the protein CASSSLPTTEYEQYF.

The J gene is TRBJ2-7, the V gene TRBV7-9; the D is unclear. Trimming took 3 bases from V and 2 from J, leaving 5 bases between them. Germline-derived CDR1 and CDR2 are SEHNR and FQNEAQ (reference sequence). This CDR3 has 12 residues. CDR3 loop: CASSFSPYEQYF. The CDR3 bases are TGTGCCAGCAGCTTCTCCCCCTACGAGCAGTACTTC.

Written as DNA, the CDR3 is TGTGCCTGGGGCAAATTGACCCAGTACTTC. It encodes CAWGKLTQYF. The rearrangement joins TRBV30 to TRBJ2-5; D not resolved. V was shortened by 5 bases and J by 7 bases, with 8 bases between the two germline ends. The V gene's germline CDR1 is GTSNPN and CDR2 SVGIG (reference sequence). The CDR3 is 10 amino acids.

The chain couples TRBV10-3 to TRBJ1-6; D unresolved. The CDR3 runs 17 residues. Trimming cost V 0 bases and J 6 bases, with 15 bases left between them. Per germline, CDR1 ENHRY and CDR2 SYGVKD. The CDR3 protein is CAISESTAPQVNSPLHF. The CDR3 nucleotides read TGTGCCATCAGTGAGTCGACGGCCCCGCAGGTTAATTCACCCCTCCACTTT.

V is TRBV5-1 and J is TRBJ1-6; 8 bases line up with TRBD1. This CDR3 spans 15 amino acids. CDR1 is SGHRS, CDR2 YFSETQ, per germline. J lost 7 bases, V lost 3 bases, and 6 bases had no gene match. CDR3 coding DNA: TGCGCCAGCAGCTCCGACGGACAGGGCAATTCACCCCTCCACTTT. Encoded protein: CASSSDGQGNSPLHF. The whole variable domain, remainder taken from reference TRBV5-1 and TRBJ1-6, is KAGVTQTPRYLIKTRGQQVTLSCSPISGHRSVSWYQQTPGQGLQFLFEYFSETQRNKGNFPGRFSGRQFSNSRSEMNVSTLELGDSALYLCASSSDGQGNSPLHFGNGTRLTVT.

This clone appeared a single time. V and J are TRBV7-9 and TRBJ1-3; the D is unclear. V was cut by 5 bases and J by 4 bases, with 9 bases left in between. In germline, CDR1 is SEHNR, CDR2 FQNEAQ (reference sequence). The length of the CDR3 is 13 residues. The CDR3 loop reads CASSPASGNTIYF. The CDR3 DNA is TGTGCCAGCAGCCCCGCCTCAGGAAACACCATATATTTT.

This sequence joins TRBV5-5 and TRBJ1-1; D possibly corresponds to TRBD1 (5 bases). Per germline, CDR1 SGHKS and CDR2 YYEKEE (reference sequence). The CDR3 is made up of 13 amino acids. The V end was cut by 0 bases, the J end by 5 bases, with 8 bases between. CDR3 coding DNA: TGTGCCAGCAGCTTGGCGGCAGGGACTGAAGCTTTCTTT. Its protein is CASSLAAGTEAFF.

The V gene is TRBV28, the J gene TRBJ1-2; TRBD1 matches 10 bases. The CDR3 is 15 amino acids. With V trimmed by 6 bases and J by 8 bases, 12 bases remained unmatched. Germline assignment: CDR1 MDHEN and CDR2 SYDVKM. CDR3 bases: TGTGCCAGCAGGGCTGGGGACAGGGGTGTCGGGGGCTACACCTTC. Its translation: CASRAGDRGVGGYTF.

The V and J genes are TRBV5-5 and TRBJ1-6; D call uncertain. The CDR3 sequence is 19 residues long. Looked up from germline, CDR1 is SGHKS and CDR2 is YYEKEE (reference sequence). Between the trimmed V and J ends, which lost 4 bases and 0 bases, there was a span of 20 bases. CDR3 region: CASSPTITRESSYNSPLHF. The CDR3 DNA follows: TGTGCCAGCAGCCCCACCATTACACGGGAGAGCTCCTATAATTCACCCCTCCACTTT.

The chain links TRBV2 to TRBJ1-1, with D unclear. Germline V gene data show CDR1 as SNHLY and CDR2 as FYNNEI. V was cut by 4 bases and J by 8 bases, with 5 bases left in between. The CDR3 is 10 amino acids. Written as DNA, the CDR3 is TGTGCCAGCAGTGTGGGGGAAGCTTTCTTT. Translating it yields CASSVGEAFF.

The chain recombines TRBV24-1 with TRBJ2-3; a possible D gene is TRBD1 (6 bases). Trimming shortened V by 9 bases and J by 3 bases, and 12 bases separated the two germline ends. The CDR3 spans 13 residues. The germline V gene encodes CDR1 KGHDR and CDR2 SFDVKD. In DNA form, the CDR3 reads TGTGCCACCGCGGACAGCCCAACAGATACGCAGTATTTT. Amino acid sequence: CATADSPTDTQYF.

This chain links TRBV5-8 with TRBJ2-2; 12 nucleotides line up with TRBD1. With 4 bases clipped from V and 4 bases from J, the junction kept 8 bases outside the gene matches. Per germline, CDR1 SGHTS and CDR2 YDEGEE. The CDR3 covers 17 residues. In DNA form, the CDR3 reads TGTGCCAGCAGCAGGGACAGGGGGCGTCCGGGCACCGGGGAGCTGTTTTTT. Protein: CASSRDRGRPGTGELFF.

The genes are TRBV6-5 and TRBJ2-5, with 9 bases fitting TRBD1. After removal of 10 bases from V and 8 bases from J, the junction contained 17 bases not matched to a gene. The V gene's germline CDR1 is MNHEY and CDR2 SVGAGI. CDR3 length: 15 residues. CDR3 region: CAIHSRPGTGHTQYF. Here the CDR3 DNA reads TGTGCCATACATTCGCGACCCGGGACAGGGCATACCCAGTACTTC.